This TCR beta chain was obtained from a study of blood T cell repertoires in COVID-19. Study background: The study drew acute and convalescent COVID-19 samples from the United States, Italy and Spain. Nucleic acid was either cDNA or gDNA, and it came from T cells, B-cell-depleted T cells, or PBMCs.

In terms of age and location, participants ranged from about 18 to 95 years and lived in about two dozen US areas. Donors were grouped by their self-reported clinical history. This CDR3 spans 15 amino acids. V shed 0 bases and J shed 6 bases, with 15 bases lying between them. The germline gives CDR1 SGDLS, CDR2 YYNGEE. Sequencing used immunoSEQ multiplex PCR; TCRdb keeps in-frame clones, though not all of them. The sample shows about 500,000 clones, approximately 90% of them seen only once. The material sequenced was PBMCs or T cells enriched from blood (not recorded which). This TCR derives from a woman under 30 who had recovered from COVID-19. This chain uses TRBV9 with TRBJ1-2, with a weak D call TRBD1 (5 bases). The DNA of the CDR3 is TGTGCCAGCAGCGTAGGCGGGACGGTCTCCGATGGCTACACCTTC. It translates to CASSVGGTVSDGYTF.